This is a list of T cell receptor beta chains from one sample in a study of blood T cell repertoires in COVID-19. Only in-frame clones appear in the TCRdb table, and some are missing; sequencing was by immunoSEQ multiplex PCR. The data contain about 81,000 clones, roughly 86% of them seen just once; the ten biggest clones take up roughly 10%. The sequenced material came from peripheral blood. Every receptor here comes from a man in his 60s with acute or convalescent COVID-19. The conserved cysteine and the conserved F or W are not part of the CDR3 here. A row's size may be missing; if present it is once, few, many or a size class.

V gene	J gene	clone size	CDR3 protein
TRBV6-2/TRBV6-3	TRBJ1-5	NA	ASSSHRGNQPQH
TRBV2	TRBJ2-2	NA	ASTGAGGGTGELF
TRBV5-1	TRBJ2-5	NA	ASGTGQETQY
TRBV7-6	TRBJ2-5	NA	ASSLGLAGGQYQETQY
TRBV6-1	TRBJ2-2	NA	ASSDTGVTNTGELF
TRBV7-2	TRBJ1-5	NA	ASSSDSFNQPQH
TRBV5-1	TRBJ2-7	once	ASSLAGGRYEQY
TRBV18	TRBJ1-1	few	ASSSTGYEAF
TRBV9	TRBJ2-7	NA	ASSVGQGPYEQY
TRBV6-6	TRBJ1-1	NA	ASSYRGKNTEAF
TRBV12-1	TRBJ2-7	NA	ASRSLLPRENYEQY
TRBV12-3/TRBV12-4	TRBJ1-1	NA	ASSFAHTEAF
TRBV19	TRBJ1-3	NA	ASRSPGSGNTIY
TRBV7-2	TRBJ1-4	NA	ASSLVAGLVEKLF
TRBV11-2	TRBJ2-5	NA	ASSTRDSSAETQY
TRBV11-2	TRBJ1-6	NA	ASSSLSLRQRKNSPLH
TRBV19	TRBJ2-5	NA	ASSTRQQETQY
TRBV5-1	TRBJ1-1	NA	ASSFAVNTEAF
TRBV5-3	TRBJ1-2	many	ARSRTKGYT
TRBV27	TRBJ2-5	NA	ASNRTGTQETQY
TRBV4-3	TRBJ1-4	NA	ASSPRREREKLF
TRBV20-1	TRBJ2-1	few	SASDGALGNEQF
TRBV4-3	TRBJ1-1	NA	ASSSQGHTEAF
TRBV11-3	TRBJ1-1	NA	ASSFPGTEAF
TRBV3-1/TRBV3-2	TRBJ1-5	few	ASSQSLNQPQH
TRBV27	TRBJ2-3	NA	ASKFGASRVTQY
TRBV28	TRBJ2-1	NA	ASTSTRTSYNEQF
TRBV6-2/TRBV6-3	TRBJ1-5	NA	ASSYSILGQRNQPQH
TRBV7-2	TRBJ2-3	NA	ASSLRARGRERADTQY
TRBV16	TRBJ2-1	NA	ASSPTQSSYNEQF
TRBV30	TRBJ1-2	NA	AWKGDSYGYT
TRBV28	TRBJ1-1	NA	ASSLLNTEAF
TRBV20-1	TRBJ1-2	NA	SASTGRTNYGYT
TRBV7-3	TRBJ2-3	NA	ASSLNSGAAADTQY
TRBV5-1	TRBJ1-2	NA	ASSLEGKSGYGYT
TRBV11-3	TRBJ2-5	once	ASSLSRTGETQY
TRBV7-2	TRBJ2-2	NA	ASSSPGPGGGELF
TRBV5-1	TRBJ2-2	NA	ASSLAEGLDTGELF
TRBV21-1	TRBJ2-3	NA	ASSKSEPQPGTDTQY
TRBV7-2	TRBJ2-1	NA	ASSLASTSGYNEQF
TRBV5-8	TRBJ1-5	once	ASRNGGNSNQPQH
TRBV4-1	TRBJ1-4	once	ASSQAGRSGNEKLF
TRBV9	TRBJ2-7	NA	ASSERDRGLEQY
TRBV10-3	TRBJ1-1	NA	ATMLGPNTEAF
TRBV7-2	TRBJ1-5	NA	ASSLSTTGTRKH
TRBV6-2/TRBV6-3	TRBJ2-7	NA	ASSRTGSPYEQY
TRBV13	TRBJ1-6	NA	ASSITGQGYSPLH
TRBV6-4	TRBJ1-1	NA	ASSDKRGQNTEAF
TRBV9	TRBJ1-5	NA	ASSPSPGVNQPQH
TRBV7-2	TRBJ2-1	NA	ASSLGTMLNEQF
TRBV29-1	TRBJ1-4	NA	SVERGKLF
TRBV28	TRBJ2-7	NA	ASSQGHSSSYEQY
TRBV5-1	TRBJ2-7	NA	ASSFGTGDQRQY
TRBV3-1/TRBV3-2	TRBJ1-3	NA	ASSPQTGSSGNTIY
TRBV6-5	TRBJ1-1	NA	ASKGDFTEAF
TRBV10-3	TRBJ2-7	NA	AISEGSGNPYEQY
TRBV5-1	TRBJ2-7	few	ASSLPVREQY
TRBV7-2	TRBJ2-1	few	ASSSPLIDEQF
TRBV9	TRBJ1-2	NA	ASSVEPGTPGGYT